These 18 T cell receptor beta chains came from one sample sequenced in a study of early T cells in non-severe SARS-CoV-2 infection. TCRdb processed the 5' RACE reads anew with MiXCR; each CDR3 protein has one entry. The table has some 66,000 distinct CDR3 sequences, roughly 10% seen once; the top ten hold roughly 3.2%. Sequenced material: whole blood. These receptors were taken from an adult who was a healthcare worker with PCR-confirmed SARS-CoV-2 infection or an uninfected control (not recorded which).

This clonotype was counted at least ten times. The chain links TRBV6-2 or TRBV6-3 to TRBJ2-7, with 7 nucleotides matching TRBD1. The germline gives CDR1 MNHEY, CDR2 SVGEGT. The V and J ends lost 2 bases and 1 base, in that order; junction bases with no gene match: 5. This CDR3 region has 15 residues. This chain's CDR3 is CASSYGTVYSYEQYF. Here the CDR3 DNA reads TGTGCCAGCAGTTACGGGACAGTCTATTCCTACGAGCAGTACTTC.

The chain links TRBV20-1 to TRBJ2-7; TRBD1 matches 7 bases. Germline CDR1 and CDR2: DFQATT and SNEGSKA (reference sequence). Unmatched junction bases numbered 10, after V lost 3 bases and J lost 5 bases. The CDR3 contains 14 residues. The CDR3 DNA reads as TGCAGTGCTAGGGAGACAGGGAAGTTCGACGAGCAGTACTTC. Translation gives CSARETGKFDEQYF.

In DNA, the CDR3 is TGTGCCACCAGTCTAACTAGCGGGAGGAAAGATACGCAGTATTTT. It translates to CATSLTSGRKDTQYF. V usage is TRBV24-1 and J usage is TRBJ2-3; TRBD2 agrees at 12 bases. J was trimmed by 5 bases and V by 6 bases; bases with no gene match: 5. Germline V CDR1 and CDR2: KGHDR, SFDVKD. The CDR3 covers 15 residues.

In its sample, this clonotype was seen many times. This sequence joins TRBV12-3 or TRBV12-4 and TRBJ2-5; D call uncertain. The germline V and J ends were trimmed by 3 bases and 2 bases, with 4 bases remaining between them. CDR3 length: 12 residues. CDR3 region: CASSLGQETQYF. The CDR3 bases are TGTGCCAGCAGTTTGGGGCAAGAGACCCAGTACTTC.

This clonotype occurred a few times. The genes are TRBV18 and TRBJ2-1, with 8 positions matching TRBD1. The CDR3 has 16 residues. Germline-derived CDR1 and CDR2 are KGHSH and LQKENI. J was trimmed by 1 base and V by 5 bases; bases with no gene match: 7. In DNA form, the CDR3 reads TGTGCCAGCTCAACCAAGACAGGGGTTTCCTACAATGAGCAGTTCTTC. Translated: CASSTKTGVSYNEQFF.

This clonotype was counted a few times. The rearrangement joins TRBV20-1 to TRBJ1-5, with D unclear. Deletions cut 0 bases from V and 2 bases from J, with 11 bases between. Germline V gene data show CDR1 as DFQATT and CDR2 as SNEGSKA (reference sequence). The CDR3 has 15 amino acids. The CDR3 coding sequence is TGCAGTGCTAGAGATAGGGTTATGGGCAATCAGCCCCAGCATTTT. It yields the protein CSARDRVMGNQPQHF.

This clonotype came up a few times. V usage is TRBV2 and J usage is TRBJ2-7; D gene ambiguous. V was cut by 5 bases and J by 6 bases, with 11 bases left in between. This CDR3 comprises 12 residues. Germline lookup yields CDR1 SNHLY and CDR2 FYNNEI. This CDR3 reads CASSPVVGEQYF. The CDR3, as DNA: TGTGCCAGCAGTCCAGTCGTAGGCGAGCAGTACTTC. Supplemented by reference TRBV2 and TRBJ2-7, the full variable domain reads EPEVTQTPSHQVTQMGQEVILRCVPISNHLYFYWYRQILGQKVEFLVSFYNNEISEKSEIFDDQFSVERPDGSNFTLKIRSTKLEDSAMYFCASSPVVGEQYFGPGTRLTVT.

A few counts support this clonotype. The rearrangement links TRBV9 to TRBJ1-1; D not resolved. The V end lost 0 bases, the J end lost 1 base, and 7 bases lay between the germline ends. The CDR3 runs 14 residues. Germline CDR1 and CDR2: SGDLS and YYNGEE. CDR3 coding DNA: TGTGCCAGCAGCGTAGTCTCAGGGAACACTGAAGCTTTCTTT. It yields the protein CASSVVSGNTEAFF.

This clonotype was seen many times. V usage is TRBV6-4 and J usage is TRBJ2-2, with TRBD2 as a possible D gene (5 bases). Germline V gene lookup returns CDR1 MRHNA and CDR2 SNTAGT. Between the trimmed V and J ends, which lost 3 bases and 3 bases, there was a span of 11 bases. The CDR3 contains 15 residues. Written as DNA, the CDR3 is TGTGCCAGCAGTGAATTTAGCGATCACACCGGGGAGCTGTTTTTT. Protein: CASSEFSDHTGELFF.

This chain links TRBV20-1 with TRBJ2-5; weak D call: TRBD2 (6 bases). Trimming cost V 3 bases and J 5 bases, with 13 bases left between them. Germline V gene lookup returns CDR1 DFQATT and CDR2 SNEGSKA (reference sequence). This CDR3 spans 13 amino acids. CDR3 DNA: TGCAGTGCTAGGCCCCCGGCGGGGGAGACCCAGTACTTC. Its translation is CSARPPAGETQYF.

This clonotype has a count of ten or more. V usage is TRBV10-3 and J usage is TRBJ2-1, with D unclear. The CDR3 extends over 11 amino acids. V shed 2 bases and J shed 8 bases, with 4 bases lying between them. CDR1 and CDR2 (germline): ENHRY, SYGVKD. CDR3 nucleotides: TGTGCCATCAGTGAGAGCCATGAGCAGTTCTTC. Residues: CAISESHEQFF.

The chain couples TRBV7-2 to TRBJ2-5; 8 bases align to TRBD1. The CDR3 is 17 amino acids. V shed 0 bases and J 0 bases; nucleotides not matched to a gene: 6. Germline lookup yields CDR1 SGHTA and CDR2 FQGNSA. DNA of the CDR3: TGTGCCAGCAGCTTAGCAGCCAGGGGGCCCTACCAAGAGACCCAGTACTTC. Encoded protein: CASSLAARGPYQETQYF.

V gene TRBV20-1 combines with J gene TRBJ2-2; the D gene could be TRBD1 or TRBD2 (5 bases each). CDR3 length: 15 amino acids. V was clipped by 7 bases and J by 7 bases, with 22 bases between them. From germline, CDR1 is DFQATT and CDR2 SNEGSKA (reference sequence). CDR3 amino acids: CSVWGRPAKGGELFF. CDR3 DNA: TGCAGTGTTTGGGGGAGACCCGCGAAAGGCGGGGAGCTGTTTTTT.

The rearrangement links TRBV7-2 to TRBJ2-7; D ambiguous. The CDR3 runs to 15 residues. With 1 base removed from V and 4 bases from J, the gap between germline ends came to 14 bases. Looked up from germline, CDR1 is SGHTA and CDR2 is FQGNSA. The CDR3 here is CASSLGSGEAYEQYF. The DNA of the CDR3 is TGTGCCAGCAGCTTAGGGTCTGGAGAAGCGTACGAGCAGTACTTC. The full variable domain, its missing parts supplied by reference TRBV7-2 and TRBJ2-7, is GAGVSQSPSNKVTEKGKDVELRCDPISGHTALYWYRQSLGQGLEFLIYFQGNSAPDKSGLPSDRFSAERTGGSVSTLTIQRTQQEDSAVYLCASSLGSGEAYEQYFGPGTRLTVT.

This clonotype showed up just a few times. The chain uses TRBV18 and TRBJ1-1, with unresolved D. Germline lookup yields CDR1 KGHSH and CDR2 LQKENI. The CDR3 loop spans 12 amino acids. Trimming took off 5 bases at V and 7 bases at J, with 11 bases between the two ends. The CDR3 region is CASSSGQVEAFF. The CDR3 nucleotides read TGTGCCAGCTCATCTGGGCAGGTTGAAGCTTTCTTT.

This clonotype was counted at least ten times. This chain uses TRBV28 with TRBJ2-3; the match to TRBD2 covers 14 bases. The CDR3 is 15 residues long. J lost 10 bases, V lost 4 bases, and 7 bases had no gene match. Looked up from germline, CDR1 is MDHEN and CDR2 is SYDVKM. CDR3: CASSSGTSGRNAQYF. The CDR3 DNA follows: TGTGCCAGCAGTTCCGGGACTAGCGGGAGAAATGCGCAGTATTTT. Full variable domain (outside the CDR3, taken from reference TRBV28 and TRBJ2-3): DVKVTQSSRYLVKRTGEKVFLECVQDMDHENMFWYRQDPGLGLRLIYFSYDVKMKEKGDIPEGYSVSREKKERFSLILESASTNQTSMYLCASSSGTSGRNAQYFGPGTRLTVL.

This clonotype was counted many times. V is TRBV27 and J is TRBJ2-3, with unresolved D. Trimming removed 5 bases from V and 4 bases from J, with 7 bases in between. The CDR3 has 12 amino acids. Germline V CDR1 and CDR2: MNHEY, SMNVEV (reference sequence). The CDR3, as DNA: TGTGCCAGCAGTCCGATCGCAGATACGCAGTATTTT. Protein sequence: CASSPIADTQYF.

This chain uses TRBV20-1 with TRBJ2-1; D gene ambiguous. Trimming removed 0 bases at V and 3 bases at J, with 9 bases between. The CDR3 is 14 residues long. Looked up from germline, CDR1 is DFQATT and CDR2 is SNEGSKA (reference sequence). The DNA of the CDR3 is TGCAGTGCTAGAGATTATGGGGACTACAATGAGCAGTTCTTC. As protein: CSARDYGDYNEQFF.